These 22 T cell receptor beta chains were all obtained from the same sample, sequenced in a study of blood T cell repertoires in COVID-19. The table came from immunoSEQ multiplex PCR; TCRdb's copy has only in-frame clones and leaves some out. The repertoire includes about 240,000 clones, 84% of them detected once, and around 4% sits in the top ten. The sequenced material came from peripheral blood. Receptor source: a man between 50 and 59 years old with acute or convalescent COVID-19.

V usage is TRBV10-3 and J usage is TRBJ2-7, with TRBD1 matching over 7 bases. The CDR3 runs 14 residues. Germline CDR1 ENHRY, CDR2 SYGVKD. V shed 10 bases and J 4 bases; nucleotides not matched to a gene: 13. The CDR3 nucleotides read TGTGCCACCAATCGGGGACAGACCATATACGAGCAGTACTTC. Protein sequence: CATNRGQTIYEQYF.

This clone was recorded only once. The gene calls are TRBV10-2 and TRBJ2-5; 10 positions match TRBD2. The V gene's germline CDR1 is WSHSY and CDR2 SAAADI. The CDR3 runs to 14 residues. The V gene end was trimmed by 4 bases and the J gene end by 1 base; junction bases not matched to a gene: 0. This chain's CDR3 is CASSGTSGQETQYF. DNA for the CDR3: TGCGCCAGCAGTGGGACTAGCGGCCAAGAGACCCAGTACTTC.

V and J are TRBV7-9 and TRBJ2-1; 9 bases are shared with TRBD1. Germline V gives CDR1 SEHNR, CDR2 FQNEAQ (reference sequence). V was clipped by 4 bases and J by 4 bases; unmatched bases: 5. The CDR3 is 15 residues long. The CDR3 loop reads CASSSLGQGYNEQFF. The CDR3 DNA reads as TGTGCCAGCAGCTCTCTGGGACAGGGATACAATGAGCAGTTCTTC.

In nucleotides, the CDR3 is TGCAGTGCTAGCGACAGTTACGAGCAGTACTTC. Translation: CSASDSYEQYF. The chain carries TRBV20-1 and TRBJ2-7; D possibly corresponds to TRBD1 (5 bases). The V end lost 3 bases, the J end lost 4 bases, and 7 bases lay between the germline ends. The CDR3 contains 11 residues. Germline V gene lookup returns CDR1 DFQATT and CDR2 SNEGSKA (reference sequence).

The rearrangement links TRBV9 to TRBJ1-4; weak D call: TRBD1 (6 bases). V lost 4 bases and J lost 7, with 17 bases in between. Germline assignment: CDR1 SGDLS and CDR2 YYNGEE. The CDR3 runs 15 residues. In nucleotides, the CDR3 is TGTGCCAGCAGCATTCTAGGGGGAAGCGGTGAAAAACTGTTTTTT. Encoded protein: CASSILGGSGEKLFF.

The rearrangement uses TRBV6-5 and TRBJ2-7; 9 bases match TRBD2. Germline CDR1 MNHEY, CDR2 SVGAGI. The CDR3 runs to 15 residues. V trimming: 6 bases; J trimming: 3 bases; junction bases outside the gene matches: 9. CDR3 bases: TGTGCCAGCAGGCCCCCTCTAGCGGGACTCTACGAGCAGTACTTC. It is translated as CASRPPLAGLYEQYF.

The sample holds a few counts of this clone. CDR3 amino acids: CASSSDWSREAFF. DNA of the CDR3: TGCGCCAGCAGCTCCGACTGGAGTAGAGAAGCTTTCTTT. The V and J genes are TRBV5-1 and TRBJ1-1; no definite D call. The CDR3 contains 13 residues. The ends were cut back, 3 bases at V and 8 bases at J, with 14 bases in the middle. CDR1 and CDR2 (germline): SGHRS, YFSETQ.

The V call is TRBV7-2, the J call TRBJ2-1; 12 bases map to TRBD2. The length of the CDR3 is 15 residues. The V segment lost 2 bases and the J segment 7 bases; nucleotides outside the gene matches: 3. Germline CDR1 is SGHTA and CDR2 is FQGNSA. Here the CDR3 reads CASSLLAGGPNEQFF. The CDR3 nucleotides read TGTGCCAGCAGCTTACTAGCGGGAGGGCCTAATGAGCAGTTCTTC. Full variable domain (rest looked up from reference TRBV7-2 and TRBJ2-1): GAGVSQSPSNKVTEKGKDVELRCDPISGHTALYWYRQSLGQGLEFLIYFQGNSAPDKSGLPSDRFSAERTGGSVSTLTIQRTQQEDSAVYLCASSLLAGGPNEQFFGPGTRLTVL.

The chain combines TRBV10-1 with TRBJ2-1, with a possible D match to TRBD2 (5 bases). The CDR3 is 13 amino acids. V lost 6 bases and J lost 7, with 13 bases in between. The germline V gene encodes CDR1 WNHNN and CDR2 SYGVQD (reference sequence). The CDR3 protein is CASSYTLANEQFF. DNA of the CDR3: TGCGCCAGCAGCTACACTCTAGCAAATGAGCAGTTCTTC.

V usage is TRBV6-6 and J usage is TRBJ1-5, with D unclear. The CDR3 totals 15 residues. The germline CDR1 and CDR2 sequences are MNHNY and SVGAGI (reference sequence). V was trimmed by 6 bases and J by 0 bases, leaving 12 bases between them. CDR3 residues: CASSPPSGSNQPQHF. The CDR3 DNA follows: TGTGCCAGCAGCCCGCCTTCCGGTAGCAATCAGCCCCAGCATTTT.

The chain recombines TRBV19 with TRBJ2-7; 7 bases align to TRBD1. The CDR3 totals 15 residues. Unmatched junction bases numbered 10, after V lost 6 bases and J lost 2 bases. The germline V gene has CDR1 LNHDA and CDR2 SQIVND (reference sequence). The CDR3 reads CASSLTGALPYEQYF. CDR3 DNA: TGTGCCAGTAGCCTAACAGGGGCCCTTCCCTACGAGCAGTACTTC.

The chain joins TRBV5-6 to TRBJ1-5; 8 nucleotides agree with TRBD1. The V gene end was trimmed by 0 bases and the J gene end by 3 bases; junction bases not matched to a gene: 8. The CDR3 runs 17 residues. Germline V lookup: CDR1 SGHDT, CDR2 YYEEEE. The CDR3 bases are TGTGCCAGCAGCTTGGCAGGGGGCGCAGTCTACAATCAGCCCCAGCATTTT. It translates to CASSLAGGAVYNQPQHF.

CDR3 sequence: CASSAGQGDGSPLHF. CDR3 coding DNA: TGTGCCAGCAGCGCCGGACAGGGGGATGGTTCACCCCTCCACTTT. The V gene is TRBV7-3, the J gene TRBJ1-6, with 10 nucleotides matching TRBD1. The CDR3 is made up of 15 amino acids. From germline, CDR1 is SGHTA and CDR2 FQGTGA. With 5 bases clipped from V and 9 bases from J, the junction kept 7 bases outside the gene matches. The full variable domain, its missing parts supplied by reference TRBV7-3 and TRBJ1-6, is GAGVSQTPSNKVTEKGKYVELRCDPISGHTALYWYRQSLGQGPEFLIYFQGTGAADDSGLPNDRFFAVRPEGSVSTLKIQRTERGDSAVYLCASSAGQGDGSPLHFGNGTRLTVT.

The CDR3 DNA sequence: TGTGCCAGCAGCCAATTAGCGGATGAAAAACTGTTTTTT. Residues: CASSQLADEKLFF. V gene TRBV3-1 (or the pseudogene TRBV3-2) combines with J gene TRBJ1-4; D is unclear. Per germline, CDR1 LGHDT and CDR2 YNNKEL (reference sequence). Trimming stripped 2 bases from V and 6 bases from J, with 7 bases between. The length of the CDR3 is 13 residues.

For the CDR3, the DNA is TGTGCCAGCAGTTTATGGGGGAGGTCCCAGCATTTT. Its protein is CASSLWGRSQHF. V usage is TRBV28 and J usage is TRBJ1-5; D gene uncertain. V shed 0 bases and J shed 11 bases, with 8 bases lying between them. Germline values: CDR1 MDHEN, CDR2 SYDVKM. This CDR3 has 12 amino acids. Drawing the rest from reference TRBV28 and TRBJ1-5, the complete variable domain is DVKVTQSSRYLVKRTGEKVFLECVQDMDHENMFWYRQDPGLGLRLIYFSYDVKMKEKGDIPEGYSVSREKKERFSLILESASTNQTSMYLCASSLWGRSQHFGDGTRLSIL.

The chain employs TRBV4-1 and TRBJ2-3; 11 bases line up with TRBD2. V trimming: 4 bases; J trimming: 2 bases; junction bases outside the gene matches: 5. In germline, CDR1 is MGHRA, CDR2 YSYEKL. The CDR3 has 16 amino acids. CDR3 in amino acids: CASSPASGGFTDTQYF. The CDR3 coding sequence is TGCGCCAGCAGCCCTGCTAGCGGGGGGTTCACAGATACGCAGTATTTT.

The chain carries TRBV7-2 and TRBJ1-5, with D possibly TRBD1 on 5 matching bases. The CDR3 totals 16 residues. Germline V gene lookup returns CDR1 SGHTA and CDR2 FQGNSA. Trimming removed 4 bases from V and 2 bases from J, with 15 bases in between. The CDR3 here is CASSSAGGTGNQPQHF. The CDR3 region has the DNA TGTGCCAGCAGCTCGGCCGGGGGGACGGGCAATCAGCCCCAGCATTTT.

This chain links TRBV7-9 with TRBJ2-5, with 7 bases identical to TRBD1. The V gene end was trimmed by 5 bases and the J gene end by 1 base; junction bases not matched to a gene: 4. The CDR3 sequence is 14 residues long. From germline, CDR1 is SEHNR and CDR2 FQNEAQ (reference sequence). CDR3 DNA sequence: TGTGCCAGCAGCAGACAGGGATCCCAAGAGACCCAGTACTTC. The encoded protein is CASSRQGSQETQYF.

The rearrangement uses TRBV28 and TRBJ1-3, with TRBD1 as a possible D gene (6 bases). V was pared by 7 bases and J by 1 base, with 14 bases between. The CDR3 totals 15 residues. Germline V gene lookup returns CDR1 MDHEN and CDR2 SYDVKM. CDR3 in DNA: TGTGCCAGCATTGGGGGCGGGAGTTCTGGAAACACCATATATTTT. Its translation is CASIGGGSSGNTIYF.

This chain's CDR3 is CASSPLQVLGYTF. DNA of the CDR3: TGTGCCAGCAGCCCTCTCCAGGTTCTTGGCTACACCTTC. The chain joins TRBV11-1 to TRBJ1-2; D gene ambiguous. The CDR3 has 13 residues. Germline V CDR1 and CDR2: SGHAT, FQDESV (reference sequence). V dropped 5 bases and J dropped 7 bases, with 14 bases sitting between them.

The chain has TRBV5-1 and TRBJ2-1; 7 positions agree with TRBD1. Losses at the gene ends were 7 bases for V and 8 bases for J; bases not matched to a gene: 15. Germline loops: CDR1 SGHRS, CDR2 YFSETQ. The CDR3 contains 15 residues. CDR3 sequence (DNA): TGCGCCAGCCGCGAACAGGGGATTTCAGGGGATGAGCAGTTCTTC. Its translation: CASREQGISGDEQFF.

The chain recombines TRBV15 with TRBJ1-5; D unresolved. In germline, CDR1 is LNHNV, CDR2 YYDKDF (reference sequence). V lost 0 bases to trimming and J lost 7 bases, with 10 bases between them. The CDR3 covers 14 residues. DNA of the CDR3: TGTGCCACCAGCAGAGATCGGGGTATCCAGCCCCAGCATTTT. Protein sequence: CATSRDRGIQPQHF.